The clone carrying this TCR beta chain has a count of ten or more. Antigen unknown. Germline V gene sequence: CDR1 SQVTM, CDR2 ANQGSEA. The CDR3 is 14 residues long. Unmatched junction bases numbered 7, after V lost 3 bases and J lost 9 bases. Indicated time point: newly diagnosed GD, antithyroid drugs for less than 3 months. PBMC-extracted RNA yielded the TCR library. Per American Thyroid Association guidelines, Graves' disease was diagnosed. Nine milliliters of peripheral blood were drawn into EDTA tubes. The data were taken from a study of regulatory T cells in long-lasting Graves disease. For TCR beta, libraries came from iRepertoire HTBI primers and Arm-PCR of CDR3 regions. TCRdb redid the calling of the multiplex PCR reads with MiXCR, one entry per CDR3 protein. The table shows 350,000 to 450,000 distinct CDR3 sequences, with about 15% occurring only once. Study conclusions and caveats: The persistent group shared around 3,000 public clonotypes, more than the approximately 930 shared by new patients. Because few samples were included, accuracy may have been lower.

These records were also assigned to another study, of T cells in Graves' hyperthyroidism and ophthalmopathy.

The receptor's source is a woman aged 40 to 50 with Graves disease. The material was peripheral blood mononuclear cells (PBMCs), obtained at new diagnosis, from a patient treated with antithyroid drugs. J is TRBJ2-1 and V is TRBV29-1, with 11 bases matching TRBD1. The DNA for the CDR3 is TGCAGCGTTGACATCCGGGACAGGGGGACTGAGCAGTTCTTC. Translating it yields CSVDIRDRGTEQFF.